This T cell receptor (beta chain) was found in a study of shared clonotypes between healthy human individuals. About this clone: Its antigen is not identified.

Germline V lookup: CDR1 MNHEY, CDR2 SVGAGI. V lost 5 bases and J lost 7, with 15 bases in between. The CDR3 loop spans 14 amino acids. Researchers ran the assay at a deep level. Per the study methods: Junction-only sequences without quality scores came from ImmunoSEQ, so filtering differed. The data were produced by immunoSEQ multiplex PCR, yet TCRdb's version contains in-frame clones alone and is incomplete. Clone size and the V and J calls come from that table; the DNA yielded D and trimming. This sample carries about 1.5 million clones, approximately 98% of them seen once, and the ten largest clones take around 0.45%. Study-level points and caveats: With four donors compared, 5% to 5.5% of naive CD4 clonotypes were shared.

The specimen sequenced was naive CD4+ T cells sorted from blood. The subset is: CD45RA+ positively selected. The J gene is TRBJ1-5, the V gene TRBV6-5, with a weak D call TRBD1 (6 bases). This receptor was identified in a man between 25 and 39 years old in good health. CDR3 in DNA: TGTGCCAGCAGTCAGCAGACGGGGGGCCAGCCCCAGCATTTT. It yields the protein CASSQQTGGQPQHF.